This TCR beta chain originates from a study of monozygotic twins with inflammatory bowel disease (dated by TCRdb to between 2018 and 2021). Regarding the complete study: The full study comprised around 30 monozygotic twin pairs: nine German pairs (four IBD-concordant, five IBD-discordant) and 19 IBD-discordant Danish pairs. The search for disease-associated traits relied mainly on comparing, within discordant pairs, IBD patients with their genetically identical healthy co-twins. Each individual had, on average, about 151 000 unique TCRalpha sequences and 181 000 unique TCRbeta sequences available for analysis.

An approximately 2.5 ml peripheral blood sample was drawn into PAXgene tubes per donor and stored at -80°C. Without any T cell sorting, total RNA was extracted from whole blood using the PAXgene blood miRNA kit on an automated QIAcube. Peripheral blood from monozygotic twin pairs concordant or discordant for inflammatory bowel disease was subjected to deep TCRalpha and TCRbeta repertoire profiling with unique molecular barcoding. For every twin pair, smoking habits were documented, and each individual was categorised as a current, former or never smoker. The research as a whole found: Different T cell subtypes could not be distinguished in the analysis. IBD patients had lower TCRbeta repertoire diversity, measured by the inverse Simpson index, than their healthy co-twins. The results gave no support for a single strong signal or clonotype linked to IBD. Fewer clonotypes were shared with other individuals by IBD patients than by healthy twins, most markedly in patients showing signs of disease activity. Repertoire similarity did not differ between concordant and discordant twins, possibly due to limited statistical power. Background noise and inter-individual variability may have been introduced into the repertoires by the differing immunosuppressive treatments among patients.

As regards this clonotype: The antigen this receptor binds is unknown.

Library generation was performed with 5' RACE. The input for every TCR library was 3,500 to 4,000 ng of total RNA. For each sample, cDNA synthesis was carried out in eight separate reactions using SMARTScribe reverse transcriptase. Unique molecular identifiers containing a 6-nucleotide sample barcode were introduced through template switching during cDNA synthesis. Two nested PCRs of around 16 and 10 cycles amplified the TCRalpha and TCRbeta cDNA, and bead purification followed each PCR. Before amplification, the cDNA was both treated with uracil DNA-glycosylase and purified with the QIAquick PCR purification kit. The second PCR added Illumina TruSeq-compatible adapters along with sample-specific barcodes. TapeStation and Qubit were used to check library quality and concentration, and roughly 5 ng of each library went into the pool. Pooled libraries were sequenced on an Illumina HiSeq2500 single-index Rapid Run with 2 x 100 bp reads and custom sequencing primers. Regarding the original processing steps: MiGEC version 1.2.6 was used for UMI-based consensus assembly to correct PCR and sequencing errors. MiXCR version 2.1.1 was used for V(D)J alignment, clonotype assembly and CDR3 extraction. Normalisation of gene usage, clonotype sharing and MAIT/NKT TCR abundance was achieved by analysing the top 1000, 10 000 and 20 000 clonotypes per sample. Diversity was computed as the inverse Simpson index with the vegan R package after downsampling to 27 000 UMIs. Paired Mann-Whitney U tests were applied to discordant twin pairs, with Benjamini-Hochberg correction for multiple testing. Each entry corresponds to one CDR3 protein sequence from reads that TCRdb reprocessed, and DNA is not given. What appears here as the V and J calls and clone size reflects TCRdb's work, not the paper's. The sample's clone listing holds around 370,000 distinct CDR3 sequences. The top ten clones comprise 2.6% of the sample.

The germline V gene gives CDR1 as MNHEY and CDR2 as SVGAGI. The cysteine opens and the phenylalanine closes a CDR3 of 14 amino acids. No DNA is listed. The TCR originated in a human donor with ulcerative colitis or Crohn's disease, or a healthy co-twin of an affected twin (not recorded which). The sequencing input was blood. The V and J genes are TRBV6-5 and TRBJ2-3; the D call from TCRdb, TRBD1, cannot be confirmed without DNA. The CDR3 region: CASSWDRSTDTQYF.